Sequencing of this T cell receptor beta chain was carried out in a study of T-cell reconstitution after alpha-beta-depleted transplantation in children (dated by TCRdb to the mid-2010s). Background on the whole study: T-cell immune reconstitution after TCRalphabeta/CD19-depleted allogeneic hematopoietic cell transplantation in children was quantitatively tracked in the study by means of TCR repertoire profiling. The study at large found these results: Over subsequent months, a decline in hyperexpanded clone frequencies was noted, and after one year, T-cell counts and TCRbeta diversity were mostly ascribed to newly produced T cells. In some patients, the high TCRbeta diversity seen at day 60 was put down to recipient T cells and intrathymic progenitors that had survived conditioning. The apparently early recovery of alphabetaT-cell counts about two months after transplant reportedly depended on only several hundred rapidly expanded clones that came from non-depleted graft cells.

What the treatment or condition label conveys for this sample: allogeneic hematopoietic cell transplantation with graft depleted of TCRalphabeta T cells and CD19 B cells. Transplant recipients were children who received TCRalphabeta/CD19-depleted allogeneic hematopoietic cell grafts. Libraries were made using PCR. Instrument used: Illumina HiSeq 2500. TCR libraries were prepared with molecular barcoding, using unique molecular identifiers to normalize TCRbeta repertoire quantification. The raw public reads went through TCRdb reprocessing: fastp at Q25, MiXCR clone calling, in-frame beta chains kept. Identical CDR3 proteins give one entry, which carries the most common genes and DNA. The sample data list around 500,000 distinct CDR3 sequences, and about 21% of these were observed just once. 13% to 15% of the sample rests with the top ten. The CDR3 runs 15 residues from the cysteine to the phenylalanine. Only the CDR3 portion is preserved as DNA: 45 bases, with reading frame beginning at the first base. CDR1 MNHNS and CDR2 SASEGT were looked up in the germline V gene. V ends up 3 bases short and J 4 bases short, with an unmatched junction base count of 4.

Of note for this clonotype: This clone's antigen is unknown. Base qualities are not provided; no much larger clone lies one nucleotide away.

Here the sequenced sample was PBMCs, mostly from graft donor cells, taken 360 days after TCRalphabeta/CD19-depleted stem cell transplant. The chain joins TRBV6-1 to TRBJ2-1, with TRBD2 matching 9 junction bases. The receptor was derived from a boy less than two years old who had a stem cell transplant for acute myeloid leukemia, so the T cells may come from the graft donor. The sequenced DNA: TGTGCCAGCAGTGAGAGACTAGCGGAATACAATGAGCAGTTCTTC. This translates into CASSERLAEYNEQFF.